The 25 T cell receptor beta chains below were found in one sample sequenced in a study of T cell responses to AZD1222 COVID-19 vaccine. Profiling relied on immunoSEQ multiplex PCR, and the TCRdb table lists in-frame clones only, not all of them. Among 120,000 to 150,000 clones listed, 89% were seen once. The sequencing used peripheral blood, collected on day 0 of AZD1222 vaccination. The receptors come from an adult in good health.

This clone was picked up one time. This rearrangement joins TRBV20-1 to TRBJ2-1; no reliable D call. V was shortened by 6 bases and J by 10 bases, with 10 bases between the two germline ends. Germline V gene sequence: CDR1 DFQATT, CDR2 SNEGSKA (reference sequence). The CDR3 contains 10 residues. CDR3 nucleotides: TGCAGTGCACGGAATGAGGAGCAGTTCTTC. It specifies CSARNEEQFF.

J is TRBJ2-5 and V is TRBV7-2, with 9 nucleotides matching TRBD2. The CDR3 covers 17 residues. The V gene end was trimmed by 3 bases and the J gene end by 4 bases; junction bases not matched to a gene: 12. Germline CDR1 reads SGHTA; CDR2 reads FQGNSA. CDR3 DNA: TGTGCCAGCAGCTTCTTTAGCGGGAGCGGCATTTCAGAGACCCAGTACTTC. It codes for CASSFFSGSGISETQYF.

The genes are TRBV11-3 and TRBJ1-2; the D gene is possibly TRBD1 (5 bases). Germline V gives CDR1 SGHNT, CDR2 YENEEA. V was shortened by 1 base and J by 8 bases, with 14 bases between the two germline ends. The CDR3 runs 14 residues. CDR3 protein: CASSLVGGAGGYTF. DNA for the CDR3: TGTGCCAGCAGCTTAGTTGGCGGGGCGGGAGGCTACACCTTC.

This clone was seen a handful of times. The chain employs TRBV6-1 and TRBJ2-3, with a weak D call TRBD2 (6 bases). Per the germline V gene, CDR1 is MNHNS and CDR2 is SASEGT. The length of the CDR3 is 16 residues. V gave up 3 bases and J gave up 1 base, with 14 bases separating them. The CDR3 loop is CASSDRRGTRTDTQYF. The CDR3, as DNA: TGTGCCAGCAGTGACCGACGGGGGACCCGCACAGATACGCAGTATTTT.

The chain uses TRBV9 and TRBJ1-3; TRBD1 aligns across 7 bases. The CDR3 has 14 amino acids. In germline, CDR1 is SGDLS, CDR2 YYNGEE. The V segment lost 3 bases and the J segment 1 base; nucleotides outside the gene matches: 1. CDR3 in amino acids: CASSADRSGNTIYF. Here the CDR3 DNA reads TGTGCCAGCAGCGCGGACAGGTCTGGAAACACCATATATTTT.

The chain recombines TRBV19 with TRBJ1-5; a weak D match, TRBD1 (6 bases). Germline V lookup: CDR1 LNHDA, CDR2 SQIVND (reference sequence). This CDR3 spans 16 amino acids. V lost 3 bases and J 7 bases, leaving 19 bases between the germline ends. The CDR3 nucleotides read TGTGCCAGTAGTATCAGGGGCAGGGGCGACTACCAGCCCCAGCATTTT. Protein: CASSIRGRGDYQPQHF.

V gene TRBV4-3 combines with J gene TRBJ1-5; TRBD1 might be the D (5 bases). The CDR3 has 17 amino acids. V gave up 0 bases and J gave up 0 bases, with 12 bases separating them. CDR1 is LGHNA, CDR2 YSLEER, per germline. The CDR3 DNA reads TGCGCCAGCAGCCAAGATCCGTGGACATATAGCAATCAGCCCCAGCATTTT. This encodes CASSQDPWTYSNQPQHF.

V is TRBV4-2 and J is TRBJ2-5, with 13 nucleotides matching TRBD2. The V segment lost 4 bases and the J segment 0 bases; nucleotides outside the gene matches: 2. CDR1 is LGHNA, CDR2 YNFKEQ, per germline. There are 16 residues in the CDR3. CDR3 amino acids: CASSPGLAGNQETQYF. Here the CDR3 DNA reads TGTGCCAGCAGCCCGGGACTAGCGGGGAACCAAGAGACCCAGTACTTC.

This clone is a singleton in its sample. The chain employs TRBV9 and TRBJ2-1; D is possibly TRBD2 (5 bases). V lost 0 bases, J lost 2 bases, and 12 bases lay in between. The CDR3 is made up of 16 amino acids. Germline V gene data show CDR1 as SGDLS and CDR2 as YYNGEE. The CDR3 protein is CASSVEPRTPYNEQFF. The CDR3 DNA reads TGTGCCAGCAGCGTAGAACCCCGGACTCCCTACAATGAGCAGTTCTTC.

The chain links TRBV28 to TRBJ1-1, with D perhaps TRBD1 (6 bases). The CDR3 has 16 amino acids. V was trimmed by 3 bases and J by 6 bases, leaving 20 bases between them. Per the germline V gene, CDR1 is MDHEN and CDR2 is SYDVKM. This CDR3 reads CASSFLGKGVNAEAFF. The CDR3 DNA is TGTGCCAGCAGTTTCCTAGGGAAGGGGGTTAACGCTGAAGCTTTCTTT.

The rearrangement uses TRBV19 and TRBJ2-1; TRBD2 aligns across 7 bases. This CDR3 is built from 14 residues. Germline trimming cut 3 bases from V and 6 bases from J; bases unmatched to any gene: 5. Germline V gene sequence: CDR1 LNHDA, CDR2 SQIVND (reference sequence). The CDR3 sequence is CASSMSASGNEQFF. The DNA of the CDR3 is TGTGCCAGTAGTATGTCGGCTAGCGGCAATGAGCAGTTCTTC.

The V and J genes are TRBV28 and TRBJ1-1; D call uncertain. Per the germline V gene, CDR1 is MDHEN and CDR2 is SYDVKM. Trimming cost V 4 bases and J 6 bases, with 9 bases left between them. The CDR3 contains 12 residues. The DNA for the CDR3 is TGTGCCAGCAGTTGGGGAGTCCCTGAAGCTTTCTTT. It codes for CASSWGVPEAFF.

The genes are TRBV7-6 and TRBJ2-6, with D possibly TRBD1 on 6 matching bases. The germline V gene has CDR1 SGHVS and CDR2 FNYEAQ. Trimming cost V 4 bases and J 1 base, with 8 bases left between them. The CDR3 contains 15 residues. CDR3 residues: CASSWTDSGANVLTF. The DNA of the CDR3 is TGTGCCAGCAGCTGGACAGATTCTGGGGCCAACGTCCTGACTTTC.

The chain combines TRBV6-5 with TRBJ2-7, with no clear D. Trimming stripped 8 bases from V and 3 bases from J, with 14 bases between. The length of the CDR3 is 13 residues. Germline loops: CDR1 MNHEY, CDR2 SVGAGI. This chain's CDR3 is CASHAGPSYEQYF. For the CDR3, the DNA is TGTGCCAGCCACGCCGGGCCGAGCTACGAGCAGTACTTC.

There are a few counts of this clone. The J gene is TRBJ2-2, the V gene TRBV18; weak D call: TRBD1 (5 bases). V gave up 3 bases and J gave up 5 bases, with 7 bases separating them. Germline CDR1 and CDR2: KGHSH and LQKENI. The CDR3 runs 13 residues. The CDR3 DNA reads as TGTGCCAGCTCACCTCAGGGTACCGGGGAGCTGTTTTTT. As protein: CASSPQGTGELFF.

The rearrangement uses TRBV5-1 and TRBJ1-1, with D possibly being TRBD1 (5 bases). V was pared by 0 bases and J by 4 bases, with 13 bases between. The germline V gene has CDR1 SGHRS and CDR2 YFSETQ. This CDR3 comprises 15 residues. In nucleotides, the CDR3 is TGCGCCAGCAGCTTGGATGGGCAGGGAGGCACTGAAGCTTTCTTT. Amino acids: CASSLDGQGGTEAFF.

This chain's CDR3 is CASRGAVNTEAFF. In nucleotides, the CDR3 is TGTGCCAGCAGAGGCGCGGTGAACACTGAAGCTTTCTTT. The rearrangement links TRBV5-5 to TRBJ1-1; D call uncertain. The CDR3 contains 13 residues. The V gene's germline CDR1 is SGHKS and CDR2 YYEKEE (reference sequence). Trimming cost V 5 bases and J 0 bases, with 8 bases left between them.

J is TRBJ2-7 and V is TRBV7-8; TRBD2 matches 8 bases. The CDR3 covers 16 residues. The germline gives CDR1 SGHVS, CDR2 FQNEAQ. The V segment lost 5 bases and the J segment 0 bases; nucleotides outside the gene matches: 9. CDR3 protein: CASSPLAGKSSYEQYF. CDR3 in DNA: TGTGCCAGCAGCCCCCTAGCGGGTAAGAGCTCCTACGAGCAGTACTTC.

The chain joins TRBV7-6 to TRBJ1-3; D remains unclear. The germline V and J ends were trimmed by 4 bases and 0 bases, with 7 bases remaining between them. Germline CDR1 and CDR2: SGHVS and FNYEAQ. The length of the CDR3 is 14 residues. CDR3 bases: TGTGCCAGCAGCTCCCGGTCCTCTGGAAACACCATATATTTT. It yields the protein CASSSRSSGNTIYF.

The chain is built from TRBV5-1 and TRBJ1-1; D is uncertain. The CDR3 has 14 residues. Germline V gives CDR1 SGHRS, CDR2 YFSETQ. V was shortened by 3 bases and J by 2 bases, with 11 bases between the two germline ends. As DNA, the CDR3 is TGCGCCAGCAGCTCAACGACGGGCAACACTGAAGCTTTCTTT. This translates into CASSSTTGNTEAFF.

This clone appeared a single time. This chain uses TRBV11-2 with TRBJ1-1; no clear D. With 0 bases removed from V and 5 bases from J, the gap between germline ends came to 7 bases. There are 13 residues in the CDR3. Per the germline V gene, CDR1 is SGHAT and CDR2 is FQNNGV. The CDR3 reads CASSLDLRTEAFF. In DNA, the CDR3 is TGTGCCAGCAGCTTAGATCTGAGGACTGAAGCTTTCTTT. The full variable domain, completed using reference TRBV11-2 and TRBJ1-1, is EAGVAQSPRYKIIEKRQSVAFWCNPISGHATLYWYQQILGQGPKLLIQFQNNGVVDDSQLPKDRFSAERLKGVDSTLKIQPAKLEDSAVYLCASSLDLRTEAFFGQGTRLTVV.

The gene calls are TRBV5-1 and TRBJ2-3; D is perhaps TRBD2 (5 bases). The CDR3 sequence is 13 residues long. Per germline, CDR1 SGHRS and CDR2 YFSETQ. Trimming took 4 bases from V and 4 from J, leaving 10 bases between them. As DNA, the CDR3 is TGCGCCAGCAGCCTCCCCGGGGCAGATACGCAGTATTTT. Translated, it gives CASSLPGADTQYF. Variable domain in full (rest from reference TRBV5-1 and TRBJ2-3): KAGVTQTPRYLIKTRGQQVTLSCSPISGHRSVSWYQQTPGQGLQFLFEYFSETQRNKGNFPGRFSGRQFSNSRSEMNVSTLELGDSALYLCASSLPGADTQYFGPGTRLTVL.

The rearrangement links TRBV7-6 to TRBJ2-5; D is possibly TRBD2 (5 bases). CDR1 is SGHVS, CDR2 FNYEAQ, per germline. CDR3 size: 13 residues. Trimming pared 1 base from V and 3 bases from J, leaving 6 bases between. This CDR3 is CASSLVREETQYF. The CDR3 region has the DNA TGTGCCAGCAGCTTAGTGAGGGAAGAGACCCAGTACTTC.

The rearrangement joins TRBV30 to TRBJ1-4; D uncertain. From germline, CDR1 is GTSNPN and CDR2 SVGIG (reference sequence). CDR3 length: 13 amino acids. The V gene lost 4 bases and the J gene lost 2 bases, with 8 bases spanning the gap. The CDR3 sequence: CAWNGVTNEKLFF. In nucleotides, the CDR3 is TGTGCCTGGAATGGGGTCACTAATGAAAAACTGTTTTTT.

The chain uses TRBV5-1 and TRBJ2-3; 7 nucleotides line up with TRBD2. Germline-derived CDR1 and CDR2 are SGHRS and YFSETQ. This CDR3 comprises 16 residues. With 0 bases clipped from V and 3 bases from J, the junction kept 7 bases outside the gene matches. The CDR3 DNA sequence: TGCGCCAGCAGCTTGGGGGCGGGAGAGAGGACAGATACGCAGTATTTT. Encoded protein: CASSLGAGERTDTQYF. Full variable domain (outside the CDR3, taken from reference TRBV5-1 and TRBJ2-3): KAGVTQTPRYLIKTRGQQVTLSCSPISGHRSVSWYQQTPGQGLQFLFEYFSETQRNKGNFPGRFSGRQFSNSRSEMNVSTLELGDSALYLCASSLGAGERTDTQYFGPGTRLTVL.